Following are 21 T cell receptor beta chains from one sample sequenced in a study of cytomegalovirus exposure and HLA in healthy donors. The PCR used 60 Vbeta and 13 Jbeta primers. Using immunoSEQ multiplex PCR, the repertoire was profiled, and TCRdb retains in-frame clones only, with some absent. The sample has approximately 95,000 clones; about 81% are singletons. Sequenced: PBMCs. The receptors come from a woman aged 40 to 55 in good health and CMV-seropositive.

This sequence joins TRBV11-2 and TRBJ2-7; 8 bases map to TRBD2. J gave up 8 bases and V 5 bases, and 14 bases lay outside the gene matches. Germline-derived CDR1 and CDR2 are SGHAT and FQNNGV. The CDR3 sequence is 15 residues long. The CDR3 reads CASSQWGLGPRKQYF. CDR3 DNA: TGTGCCAGCAGCCAGTGGGGACTAGGGCCTCGGAAGCAGTACTTC.

The rearrangement links TRBV9 to TRBJ2-1; no clear D. V was pared by 4 bases and J by 4 bases, with 24 bases between. The CDR3 extends over 18 amino acids. Germline CDR1 and CDR2: SGDLS and YYNGEE. The CDR3 DNA is TGTGCCAGCAGCAAATCCGCCCAGCGCCTAAACGTTTACAATGAGCAGTTCTTC. It is translated as CASSKSAQRLNVYNEQFF. The full variable domain, completed using reference TRBV9 and TRBJ2-1, is DSGVTQTPKHLITATGQRVTLRCSPRSGDLSVYWYQQSLDQGLQFLIQYYNGEERAKGNILERFSAQQFPDLHSELNLSSLELGDSALYFCASSKSAQRLNVYNEQFFGPGTRLTVL.

This clone has a handful of counts. The chain is built from TRBV29-1 and TRBJ2-7; the match to TRBD1 covers 7 bases. The J segment lost 0 bases and the V segment lost 4 bases, leaving 9 bases of the junction unmatched. The germline gives CDR1 SQVTM, CDR2 ANQGSEA. There are 15 residues in the CDR3. CDR3 sequence: CSVVSGQTSSYEQYF. In DNA, the CDR3 is TGCAGCGTTGTTTCGGGACAGACGAGCTCCTACGAGCAGTACTTC.

The chain couples TRBV5-6 to TRBJ1-6; D is undetermined. V gave up 2 bases and J gave up 7 bases, with 10 bases separating them. The CDR3 is made up of 14 amino acids. The germline CDR1 and CDR2 sequences are SGHDT and YYEEEE. This chain's CDR3 is CASSFDAGNSPLHF. The CDR3 nucleotides are TGTGCCAGCAGCTTTGATGCGGGGAATTCACCCCTCCACTTT.

V is TRBV2 and J is TRBJ1-1; D unresolved. Trimming removed 6 bases from V and 4 bases from J, with 12 bases in between. The length of the CDR3 is 13 residues. Germline-derived CDR1 and CDR2 are SNHLY and FYNNEI. The CDR3 sequence: CASSPEAGTEAFF. CDR3 DNA sequence: TGTGCCAGCAGCCCTGAGGCGGGCACTGAAGCTTTCTTT.

The CDR3 protein is CASRRRGLTDTQYF. For the CDR3, the DNA is TGTGCCAGTAGGAGACGGGGGTTGACAGATACGCAGTATTTT. The rearrangement uses TRBV19 and TRBJ2-3; D perhaps matches TRBD2 (6 bases). CDR1 and CDR2 (germline): LNHDA, SQIVND (reference sequence). Between the trimmed V and J ends, which lost 6 bases and 3 bases, there was a span of 13 bases. This CDR3 has 14 amino acids. The full variable domain, with the rest looked up from reference TRBV19 and TRBJ2-3, is DGGITQSPKYLFRKEGQNVTLSCEQNLNHDAMYWYRQDPGQGLRLIYYSQIVNDFQKGDIAEGYSVSREKKESFPLTVTSAQKNPTAFYLCASRRRGLTDTQYFGPGTRLTVL.

The gene calls are TRBV11-2 and TRBJ2-7; a weak D match, TRBD2 (6 bases). CDR3 size: 13 residues. CDR1 SGHAT and CDR2 FQNNGV come from the germline V gene. Trimming took 5 bases from V and 7 from J, leaving 15 bases between them. CDR3 coding DNA: TGTGCCAGCAGCCGGGGACTCTCGGGAGAGCAGTACTTC. Translating gives CASSRGLSGEQYF.

The chain combines TRBV18 with TRBJ1-2, with a weak D call TRBD1 (6 bases). Germline V gives CDR1 KGHSH, CDR2 LQKENI. V was trimmed by 4 bases and J by 6 bases, leaving 12 bases between them. The CDR3 spans 13 residues. Here the CDR3 reads CASSRREGDGYTF. CDR3 in DNA: TGTGCCAGCTCACGCCGTGAGGGGGATGGCTACACCTTC.

The CDR3 loop reads CATSRDPGSYNEQFF. CDR3 nucleotide sequence: TGTGCCACCAGCAGAGACCCGGGATCCTACAATGAGCAGTTCTTC. V usage is TRBV15 and J usage is TRBJ2-1; tentative D call: TRBD2 (5 bases). The germline V gene has CDR1 LNHNV and CDR2 YYDKDF (reference sequence). Trimming left V 0 bases short and J 1 base short, with 7 bases between. The CDR3 runs to 15 residues.

This clone was found a few times. The genes are TRBV29-1 and TRBJ1-1, with 10 bases lining up with TRBD1. The CDR3 covers 12 residues. The V gene end was trimmed by 7 bases and the J gene end by 5 bases; junction bases not matched to a gene: 4. From germline, CDR1 is SQVTM and CDR2 ANQGSEA. CDR3 sequence reads: CSARQGATEAFF. For the CDR3, the DNA is TGCAGCGCGAGACAGGGGGCGACTGAAGCTTTCTTT.

The rearrangement joins TRBV30 to TRBJ2-2; the match to TRBD2 covers 7 bases. After removal of 8 bases from V and 6 bases from J, the junction contained 3 bases not matched to a gene. Germline lookup yields CDR1 GTSNPN and CDR2 SVGIG (reference sequence). The CDR3 length is 11 residues. The CDR3 region is CALGLAGELFF. CDR3 sequence (DNA): TGTGCCCTTGGACTAGCCGGGGAGCTGTTTTTT.

This rearrangement joins TRBV6-5 to TRBJ2-1, with TRBD2 identical over 11 bases. Germline values: CDR1 MNHEY, CDR2 SVGAGI. After removal of 8 bases from V and 4 bases from J, the junction contained 7 bases not matched to a gene. This CDR3 has 15 residues. CDR3 coding DNA: TGTGCCAGCCTACCTACTAGCGGGAGATACAATGAGCAGTTCTTC. The encoded protein is CASLPTSGRYNEQFF.

V gene TRBV7-9 combines with J gene TRBJ2-5; 11 bases match TRBD2. CDR3 length: 18 residues. CDR1 and CDR2 (germline): SEHNR, FQNEAQ (reference sequence). After removal of 5 bases from V and 5 bases from J, the junction contained 16 bases not matched to a gene. The CDR3: CASSPAGYYSGRAETQYF. CDR3 in DNA: TGTGCCAGCAGCCCCGCCGGCTACTATAGCGGGAGGGCGGAGACCCAGTACTTC.

The chain has TRBV19 and TRBJ1-1; 9 bases match TRBD1. This CDR3 has 14 residues. Losses at the gene ends were 5 bases for V and 12 bases for J; bases not matched to a gene: 13. Germline values: CDR1 LNHDA, CDR2 SQIVND (reference sequence). CDR3 in DNA: TGTGCCAGTAGTCCCGAGGGACAGGGACGGCAACCTTTCTTT. This translates into CASSPEGQGRQPFF. Full variable domain (rest looked up from reference TRBV19 and TRBJ1-1): DGGITQSPKYLFRKEGQNVTLSCEQNLNHDAMYWYRQDPGQGLRLIYYSQIVNDFQKGDIAEGYSVSREKKESFPLTVTSAQKNPTAFYLCASSPEGQGRQPFFGQGTRLTVV.

Only one count was recorded for this clone. The rearrangement joins TRBV5-5 to TRBJ1-1, with 7 bases lining up with TRBD1. The CDR3 has 13 residues. Looked up from germline, CDR1 is SGHKS and CDR2 is YYEKEE (reference sequence). Unmatched junction bases numbered 8, after V lost 4 bases and J lost 8 bases. In nucleotides, the CDR3 is TGTGCCAGCAGCCCCGGGACAGCCCCCGAAGCTTTCTTT. Amino acids: CASSPGTAPEAFF.

This clone was detected only once. The gene calls are TRBV5-1 and TRBJ2-3; TRBD2 agrees at 7 bases. This CDR3 comprises 14 residues. Germline V gene sequence: CDR1 SGHRS, CDR2 YFSETQ. V lost 5 bases and J lost 4; bases outside the gene matches: 7. This chain's CDR3 is CASRLAAAPDTQYF. The CDR3 coding sequence is TGCGCCAGCAGGCTAGCGGCGGCCCCAGATACGCAGTATTTT.

The gene calls are TRBV2 and TRBJ1-2; 9 positions agree with TRBD1. V lost 8 bases, J lost 5 bases, and 3 bases stayed unmatched. The CDR3 has 12 residues. The germline gives CDR1 SNHLY, CDR2 FYNNEI. The chain's CDR3 is CASSGQGYGYTF. The CDR3 DNA follows: TGTGCCAGCTCGGGACAGGGATATGGCTACACCTTC.

The V call is TRBV5-1, the J call TRBJ1-2; 9 bases are shared with TRBD1. The CDR3 runs to 13 residues. Germline CDR1 and CDR2: SGHRS and YFSETQ. V was clipped by 4 bases and J by 8 bases; unmatched bases: 6. The CDR3 sequence: CASSPGQGGGYTF. CDR3 DNA sequence: TGCGCCAGCAGCCCGGGACAGGGCGGCGGCTACACCTTC.

This chain connects TRBV5-1 to TRBJ2-1; D is ambiguous. With 0 bases removed from V and 5 bases from J, the gap between germline ends came to 6 bases. The CDR3 consists of 13 residues. The germline V gene has CDR1 SGHRS and CDR2 YFSETQ. The CDR3 bases are TGCGCCAGCAGCTTGGGGCTGAACAATGAGCAGTTCTTC. It translates to CASSLGLNNEQFF. Drawing the rest from reference TRBV5-1 and TRBJ2-1, the complete variable domain is KAGVTQTPRYLIKTRGQQVTLSCSPISGHRSVSWYQQTPGQGLQFLFEYFSETQRNKGNFPGRFSGRQFSNSRSEMNVSTLELGDSALYLCASSLGLNNEQFFGPGTRLTVL.

The rearrangement links TRBV6-1 to TRBJ1-4; D is undetermined. This CDR3 has 12 amino acids. CDR1 and CDR2 (germline): MNHNS, SASEGT. The V gene lost 2 bases and the J gene lost 7 bases, with 5 bases spanning the gap. CDR3 in amino acids: CASSEQFEKLFF. The CDR3 DNA sequence: TGTGCCAGCAGTGAACAGTTTGAAAAACTGTTTTTT.

The V and J genes are TRBV9 and TRBJ2-5; 9 bases are shared with TRBD2. The CDR3 loop spans 14 amino acids. Germline V gene sequence: CDR1 SGDLS, CDR2 YYNGEE. After removal of 4 bases from V and 3 bases from J, the junction contained 4 bases not matched to a gene. This CDR3 reads CASSTLAGEETQYF. CDR3 nucleotide sequence: TGTGCCAGCAGCACATTAGCGGGAGAAGAGACCCAGTACTTC.